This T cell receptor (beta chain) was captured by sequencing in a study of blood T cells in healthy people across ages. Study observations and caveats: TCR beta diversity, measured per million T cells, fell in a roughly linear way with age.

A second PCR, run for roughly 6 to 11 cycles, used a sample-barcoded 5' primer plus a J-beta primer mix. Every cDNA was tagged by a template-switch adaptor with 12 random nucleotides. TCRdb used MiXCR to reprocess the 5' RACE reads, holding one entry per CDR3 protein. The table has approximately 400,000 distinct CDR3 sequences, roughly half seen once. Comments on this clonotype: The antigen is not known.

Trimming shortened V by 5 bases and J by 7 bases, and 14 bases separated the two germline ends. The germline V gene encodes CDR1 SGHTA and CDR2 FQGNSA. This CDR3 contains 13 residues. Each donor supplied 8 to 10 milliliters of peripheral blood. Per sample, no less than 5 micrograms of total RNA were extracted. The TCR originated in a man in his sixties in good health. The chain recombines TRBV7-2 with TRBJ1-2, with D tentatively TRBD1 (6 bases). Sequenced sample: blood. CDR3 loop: CASSRGGAAGYTF. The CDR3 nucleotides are TGTGCCAGCAGCCGAGGGGGAGCGGCTGGCTACACCTTC.